This TCR beta chain comes out of a study of T cells in Graves' hyperthyroidism and ophthalmopathy (dated by TCRdb to 2018 to 2020). For the wider study: Peripheral blood was sampled at the time of initial diagnosis, prior to any treatment. To identify TCR V-J signatures that set the groups apart, the researchers used a discovery cohort of about a hundred patients, made up of 40 to 45 with Graves' ophthalmopathy and 55 to 65 with stable Graves' hyperthyroidism. The study also compared thyroid tissue and blood T-cell repertoires from 5 to 7 Graves' hyperthyroidism patients. Prospective prediction of ophthalmopathy was tested in an independent validation cohort of 18 to 20 hyperthyroidism patients and 17 patients who later progressed to ophthalmopathy. After blood sampling, hyperthyroidism patients were treated with methimazole at a starting dose of 30 mg daily, and ophthalmopathy patients were treated with high-dose intravenous methylprednisolone. According to the paper, TCR Vbeta CDR3 sequencing was carried out on 135 peripheral blood samples, which came from 40 to 45 ophthalmopathy, around 75 hyperthyroidism and about 17 progressor patients. The roughly 100 discovery patients were randomly divided into training and test sets at a 7:3 ratio. What the study reported, not specific to this receptor: No statistical method was used to fix the sample size in advance, and group allocation was not hidden from the investigators. Most expanded thyroid clonotypes (frequency above 0.001) were also detected in blood, a finding suggesting that blood repertoires may reflect thyroid immune responses. In validation, the model predicted progression to ophthalmopathy with 60% to 71% sensitivity and 72% to 85% specificity, a median of around 6.6 months before onset. A model built on a 13 V-J signature distinguished ophthalmopathy from stable hyperthyroidism, reaching about 88% sensitivity and around 81% specificity in cross-validation and 80%/75% in testing.

The TCR beta CDR3 regions were amplified from the RNA transcripts. For the first round of RT-PCR on the TCR CDR3, the HTBI primer set was used together with the Qiagen OneStep RT-PCR kit. The libraries were constructed in a second round of multiplex PCR and then size-selected and purified. Paired-end sequencing of the libraries was performed with 100 bp reads on an Illumina HiSeq2000. The paper's data handling went like this. SOAPnuke was used to process the raw data, throwing out any read that contained adapters or uncalled bases, had a mean Phred below 15, or lacked an exact constant-primer or identifier match. COPE v1.2.5 was used to merge high-quality paired reads, and clonotypes were defined as unique nucleotide sequences. MiTCR v1.1 was used to align clonotypes to the IMGT TRBV, TRBD and TRBJ reference segments. The analysis included only V-J combinations with a frequency above 0.0001, which together covered more than 99% of the repertoires. The TCS score was defined as F50 (clonal expansion) divided by E x V (chaos), with BLOSUM62-based TCRdist calculated between CDR3 peptides within each V-J. Welch's t-statistics and random forest reduced 500 to 650 V-J features to fewer than 15, which were used in a naive Bayes classifier (R e1071). TCRdb's own reprocessing of the public reads used fastp at Q25 and MiXCR and kept productive beta chains. Rows are unified per CDR3 protein, each entry keeping the most common DNA and genes. TCRdb's processing, not the study's, gives the V and J calls here. In this sample the table shows fewer than 550,000 distinct CDR3 sequences, 15% to 17% of which occur a single time. In total, the top ten clones hold 13% to 15% of the sample.

Relative to germline, V is 3 bases shorter and J is 4 bases shorter, with 9 bases between their ends. There are 13 amino acids in the CDR3, from cysteine to phenylalanine inclusive. Only CDR3 DNA is held: 39 bases, read in frame from base 1. The germline V gene provides CDR1 SGHTA and CDR2 FQGTGA. In this sample, this clonotype turned up a few times. Its cognate antigen has yet to be identified. The sample holds no much larger clone one base away, and base qualities are not on file. A patient counted as having stable Graves' hyperthyroidism if no progression to ophthalmopathy occurred over 18 months of follow-up. The hyperthyroidism patients were between 18 and 65 years old and newly diagnosed, with a disease duration of less than 2 months. The study excluded patients with uncontrolled infections, other autoimmune diseases, pregnancy or lactation. Diagnoses relied on clinical symptoms, serum thyroxine and TRAb, thyroid ultrasound and orbital computed tomography. PBMCs were separated from under 12 ml of fresh peripheral blood using Ficoll-Paque density gradient centrifugation. Total RNA was extracted with Trizol reagent, and quality was checked on an Agilent 2100 Bioanalyzer.

The chain joins TRBV7-3 to TRBJ2-5; the D gene lacks a confident call. The specimen was blood. This receptor was identified in a woman younger than 35 with Graves' hyperthyroidism. The CDR3 has the sequence CASSFSLAETQYF. The DNA sequence is as follows: TGTGCCAGCAGCTTCTCGCTCGCAGAGACCCAGTACTTC.